These 21 T cell receptor beta chains came from one sample sequenced in a study of beta chain features in type 1 diabetes. The isolated RNA, all of it, was reverse transcribed, so expressed TCRB transcripts were what got sequenced. This table comes from immunoSEQ multiplex PCR, and its TCRdb copy is limited to in-frame clones, with some not included. The profile shows about 900,000 clones, roughly 15% of them singletons. Sequencing was performed on naive CD4+ T cells from blood. These receptors originate from a woman between 18 and 30 years old in good health.

This clone turned up a few times. The sample carries other DNA sequences with the same CDR3. The chain links TRBV20-1 to TRBJ1-1; unclear D gene. The V and J ends lost 6 bases and 2 bases respectively, with 7 bases between them. CDR3 length: 11 amino acids. Germline lookup yields CDR1 DFQATT and CDR2 SNEGSKA (reference sequence). In DNA form, the CDR3 reads TGCAGTGCCACCCGTAACACTGAAGCTTTCTTT. Protein sequence: CSATRNTEAFF.

The chain has TRBV10-3 and TRBJ2-7; 7 positions agree with TRBD2. The germline CDR1 and CDR2 sequences are ENHRY and SYGVKD. The CDR3 runs to 14 residues. Trimming at V came to 3 bases and at J to 5 bases, leaving 7 bases not matched to a gene. CDR3: CAISDRGSDDEQYF. CDR3 DNA sequence: TGTGCCATCAGTGATCGCGGGAGCGACGACGAGCAGTACTTC.

This clone was observed a handful of times. The chain recombines TRBV28 with TRBJ2-6; D gene ambiguous. The V gene's germline CDR1 is MDHEN and CDR2 SYDVKM. The CDR3 covers 16 residues. Trimming removed 6 bases at V and 0 bases at J, with 12 bases between. The CDR3 DNA reads TGTGCCAGCAGGATGGCGCCGTCCTCTGGGGCCAACGTCCTGACTTTC. It yields the protein CASRMAPSSGANVLTF.

This clone was counted between two and nine times. V gene TRBV28 combines with J gene TRBJ2-1, with TRBD1 as a possible D gene (5 bases). Per the germline V gene, CDR1 is MDHEN and CDR2 is SYDVKM. CDR3 length: 12 residues. Trimming removed 6 bases from V and 5 bases from J, with 8 bases in between. Here the CDR3 reads CASSLTDNEQFF. Written as DNA, the CDR3 is TGTGCCAGCAGCCTGACAGACAATGAGCAGTTCTTC.

This clone was picked up a small number of times. Other DNA sequences in this sample translate to the same CDR3. This rearrangement joins TRBV20-1 to TRBJ2-1, with D possibly being TRBD2 (6 bases). The CDR3 extends over 11 amino acids. The germline V gene has CDR1 DFQATT and CDR2 SNEGSKA (reference sequence). Deletions cut 5 bases from V and 4 bases from J, with 6 bases between. CDR3 DNA sequence: TGCAGTGCTCTAGCGTACAATGAGCAGTTCTTC. Amino acid sequence: CSALAYNEQFF.

This clone was seen a handful of times. The chain combines TRBV7-2 with TRBJ1-2; the D gene is possibly TRBD1 (5 bases). Germline values: CDR1 SGHTA, CDR2 FQGNSA. V was clipped by 1 base and J by 3 bases, with 9 bases between them. There are 14 residues in the CDR3. CDR3 loop: CASSLEGRYYGYTF. In DNA form, the CDR3 reads TGTGCCAGCAGCTTAGAGGGACGATACTATGGCTACACCTTC.

The rearrangement joins TRBV11-2 to TRBJ2-3; D unresolved. The CDR3 runs 15 residues. V was clipped by 5 bases and J by 1 base, with 13 bases between them. Germline assignment: CDR1 SGHAT and CDR2 FQNNGV. DNA for the CDR3: TGTGCCAGCAGCCCAAACGCCATTGGCACAGATACGCAGTATTTT. It translates to CASSPNAIGTDTQYF.

This clone was picked up a small number of times. This rearrangement joins TRBV28 to TRBJ2-4; 7 bases match TRBD2. Unmatched junction bases numbered 4, after V lost 4 bases and J lost 4 bases. Germline assignment: CDR1 MDHEN and CDR2 SYDVKM. This CDR3 has 14 residues. The CDR3 nucleotides are TGTGCCAGCAGTTCCTGGGAGGGGAAAAACATTCAGTACTTC. It yields the protein CASSSWEGKNIQYF.

The chain's CDR3 is CASRVQKDEKLFF. The CDR3 DNA reads TGTGCCAGCAGAGTACAGAAAGATGAAAAACTGTTTTTT. The gene calls are TRBV6-1 and TRBJ1-4; unclear D gene. The CDR3 covers 13 residues. In germline, CDR1 is MNHNS, CDR2 SASEGT. With 6 bases removed from V and 6 bases from J, the gap between germline ends came to 11 bases.

CDR3 coding DNA: TGTGCCAGCACCCGGACAGGGCTTCAAATGGGCTACACCTTC. Its translation is CASTRTGLQMGYTF. The chain couples TRBV28 to TRBJ1-2; the match to TRBD1 covers 8 bases. Germline V CDR1 and CDR2: MDHEN, SYDVKM. J lost 8 bases, V lost 7 bases, and 12 bases had no gene match. The length of the CDR3 is 14 residues.

V gene TRBV5-6 combines with J gene TRBJ1-2; a possible D gene is TRBD1 (5 bases). Trimming removed 4 bases at V and 3 bases at J, with 19 bases between. From germline, CDR1 is SGHDT and CDR2 YYEEEE. The CDR3 has 16 residues. CDR3 DNA: TGTGCCAGCAGCCTCTGGTCCAGGGTCGAATACTATGGCTACACCTTC. This codes for CASSLWSRVEYYGYTF.

This clone has only a few counts. The chain is built from TRBV28 and TRBJ2-3, with 8 nucleotides matching TRBD2. The CDR3 is 15 residues long. Germline lookup yields CDR1 MDHEN and CDR2 SYDVKM. The V segment lost 3 bases and the J segment 5 bases; nucleotides outside the gene matches: 7. CDR3 residues: CASSFGGRTRDTQYF. The DNA for the CDR3 is TGTGCCAGCAGTTTTGGCGGGAGGACGAGAGATACGCAGTATTTT.

As DNA, the CDR3 is TGTGCCAGCAGCGTTTCCGGGACTAGCGGTACCTACGAGCAGTACTTC. Translation gives CASSVSGTSGTYEQYF. V and J are TRBV9 and TRBJ2-7; 11 bases agree with TRBD2. The CDR3 extends over 16 amino acids. V shed 2 bases and J 2 bases; nucleotides not matched to a gene: 6. Germline V lookup: CDR1 SGDLS, CDR2 YYNGEE.

V gene TRBV19 combines with J gene TRBJ2-2; D ambiguous. Trimming took 9 bases from V and 6 from J, leaving 8 bases between them. Germline V lookup: CDR1 LNHDA, CDR2 SQIVND (reference sequence). This CDR3 comprises 11 residues. The DNA for the CDR3 is TGTGCCAGGTGGAAGGCCGGGGAGCTGTTTTTT. This translates into CARWKAGELFF.

This clone showed up just a few times. The chain links TRBV9 to TRBJ2-5, with no clear D. This CDR3 spans 15 amino acids. Between the trimmed V and J ends, which lost 0 bases and 1 base, there was a span of 10 bases. CDR1 and CDR2 from the germline V gene are SGDLS and YYNGEE. The chain's CDR3 is CASSVGPNPQETQYF. The CDR3 coding sequence is TGTGCCAGCAGCGTAGGTCCCAACCCCCAAGAGACCCAGTACTTC.

The chain combines TRBV2 with TRBJ2-3; D is perhaps TRBD1 or TRBD2 (5 bases each). The CDR3 loop spans 15 amino acids. The germline V and J ends were trimmed by 10 bases and 0 bases, with 17 bases remaining between them. CDR1 SNHLY and CDR2 FYNNEI come from the germline V gene. This CDR3 is CATLRGALSTDTQYF. Written as DNA, the CDR3 is TGTGCCACCCTCCGAGGGGCCCTTAGCACAGATACGCAGTATTTT.

The chain recombines TRBV27 with TRBJ2-1; D gene unclear. Trimming removed 6 bases at V and 6 bases at J, with 15 bases between. Germline assignment: CDR1 MNHEY and CDR2 SMNVEV (reference sequence). This CDR3 comprises 14 residues. This chain's CDR3 is CASRLEGLGNEQFF. CDR3 nucleotides: TGTGCCAGCAGACTCGAAGGCCTCGGCAATGAGCAGTTCTTC.

V and J are TRBV10-3 and TRBJ2-1; 9 nucleotides align to TRBD2. CDR3 length equals 15 residues. The germline V gene encodes CDR1 ENHRY and CDR2 SYGVKD. With V trimmed by 2 bases and J by 5 bases, 4 bases remained unmatched. As DNA, the CDR3 is TGTGCCATCAGTGAGAGCGGGAGGCCGGACAATGAGCAGTTCTTC. Encoded protein: CAISESGRPDNEQFF.

This chain joins TRBV7-2 and TRBJ2-4, with 11 bases identical to TRBD2. CDR3 length equals 16 residues. CDR1 SGHTA and CDR2 FQGNSA come from the germline V gene. V gave up 1 base and J gave up 6 bases; unmatched junction bases: 5. The CDR3 nucleotides are TGTGCCAGCAGCTTAGGGCTCGGGACTAGCGGAAACATTCAGTACTTC. Translating it yields CASSLGLGTSGNIQYF.

This chain connects TRBV7-9 to TRBJ2-7; D ambiguous. V was pared by 5 bases and J by 6 bases, with 11 bases between. The CDR3 runs to 12 residues. CDR1 and CDR2 from the germline V gene are SEHNR and FQNEAQ (reference sequence). CDR3 in DNA: TGTGCCAGCAGCCAAGGAAACGGCGAGCAGTACTTC. Protein: CASSQGNGEQYF. Using reference TRBV7-9 and TRBJ2-7 for the parts outside the CDR3, the full variable domain is DTGVSQNPRHKITKRGQNVTFRCDPISEHNRLYWYRQTLGQGPEFLTYFQNEAQLEKSRLLSDRFSAERPKGSFSTLEIQRTEQGDSAMYLCASSQGNGEQYFGPGTRLTVT.

This clone occurred a few times. The chain couples TRBV5-4 to TRBJ2-5, with 9 positions matching TRBD1. The CDR3 length is 15 residues. Germline assignment: CDR1 SGHNT and CDR2 YYREEE (reference sequence). The V segment lost 4 bases and the J segment 2 bases; nucleotides outside the gene matches: 6. This CDR3 reads CASSPGQGGQETQYF. CDR3 nucleotide sequence: TGTGCCAGCAGCCCGGGACAGGGAGGGCAAGAGACCCAGTACTTC.